This T cell receptor beta chain was sequenced during a study of patients and donors after allogeneic stem cell transplantation (TCRdb year 2020). Library preparation employed RT-PCR. The sequencer was a NextSeq 550. TCRdb trimmed public reads at Q25 via fastp, called clones via MiXCR and kept in-frame beta chains. A single entry per CDR3 protein holds the most common genes and DNA from its merged rows. The sample contains roughly 230,000 distinct CDR3 sequences, around an eighth of them found a single time. The ten largest clonotypes hold approximately 10% of the sample. Reading from cysteine to phenylalanine, the CDR3 counts 14 amino acids. Here the CDR3 DNA is all that survives: 42 bases in frame from base 1. CDR1 and CDR2 (SGHRS, YFSETQ) derive from the germline V gene. The V end loses 0 bases and the J end loses 9 bases, and a stretch of 13 bases separates them. On this clonotype: Its antigen is unknown. Qualities for individual bases were not recorded, and no much larger clone is one base off.

Sequencing was carried out using blood, either unsorted or a sorted T cell fraction (not recorded which). The TCR sequence derives from a human donor who was either an allogeneic HSCT recipient or a stem cell or donor lymphocyte infusion donor (not recorded which). It is not recorded whose cells these are; they may come from a transplant donor. The chain uses TRBV5-1 and TRBJ2-1; the D gene cannot be named for sure. The CDR3 reads as follows: CASSLDANRGEQFF. The base sequence is TGCGCCAGCAGCTTGGATGCGAATCGTGGTGAGCAGTTCTTC. Supplemented by the reference TRBV5-1 and TRBJ2-1 proteins around the CDR3, the complete variable domain is KAGVTQTPRYLIKTRGQQVTLSCSPISGHRSVSWYQQTPGQGLQFLFEYFSETQRNKGNFPGRFSGRQFSNSRSEMNVSTLELGDSALYLCASSLDANRGEQFFGPGTRLTVL.